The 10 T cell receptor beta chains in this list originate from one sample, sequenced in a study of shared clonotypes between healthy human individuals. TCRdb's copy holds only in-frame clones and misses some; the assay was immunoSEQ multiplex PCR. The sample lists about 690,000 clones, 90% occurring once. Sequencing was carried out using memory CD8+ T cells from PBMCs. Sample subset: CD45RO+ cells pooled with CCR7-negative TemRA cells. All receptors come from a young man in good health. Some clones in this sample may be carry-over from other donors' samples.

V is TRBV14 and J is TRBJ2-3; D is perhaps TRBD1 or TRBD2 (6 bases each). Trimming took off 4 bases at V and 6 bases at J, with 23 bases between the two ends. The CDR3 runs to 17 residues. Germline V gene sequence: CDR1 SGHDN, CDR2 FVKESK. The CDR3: CASSPSLGGLLQDTQYF. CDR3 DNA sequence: TGTGCCAGCAGCCCGTCTCTGGGGGGCCTACTTCAGGATACGCAGTATTTT.

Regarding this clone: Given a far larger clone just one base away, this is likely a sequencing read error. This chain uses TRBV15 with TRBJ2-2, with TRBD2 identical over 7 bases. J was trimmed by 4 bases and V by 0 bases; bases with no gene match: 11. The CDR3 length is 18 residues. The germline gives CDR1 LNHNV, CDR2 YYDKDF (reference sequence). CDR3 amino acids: CATSRDDARELSTGELFF. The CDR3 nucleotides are TGTGCCACCAGCAGAGATGATGCGCGGGAGTTGAGCACCGGGGAGCTGTTTTTT.

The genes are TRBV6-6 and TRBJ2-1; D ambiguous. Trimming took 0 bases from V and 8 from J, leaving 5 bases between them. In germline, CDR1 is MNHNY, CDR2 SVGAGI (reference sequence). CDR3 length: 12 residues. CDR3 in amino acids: CASSYSYYEQFF. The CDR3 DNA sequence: TGTGCCAGCAGTTACTCCTATTATGAGCAGTTCTTC.

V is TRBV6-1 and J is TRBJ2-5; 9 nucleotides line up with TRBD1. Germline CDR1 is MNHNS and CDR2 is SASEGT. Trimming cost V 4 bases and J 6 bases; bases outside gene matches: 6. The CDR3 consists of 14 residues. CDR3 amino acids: CASSGDRDLQTQYF. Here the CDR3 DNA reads TGTGCCAGCAGTGGGGACAGGGATTTACAGACCCAGTACTTC.

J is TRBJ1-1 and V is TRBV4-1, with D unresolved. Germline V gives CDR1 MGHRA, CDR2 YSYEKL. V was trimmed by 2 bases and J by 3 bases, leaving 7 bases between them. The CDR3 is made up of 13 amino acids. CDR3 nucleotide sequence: TGCGCCAGCAGCCAACGGGGAGACACTGAAGCTTTCTTT. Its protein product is CASSQRGDTEAFF.

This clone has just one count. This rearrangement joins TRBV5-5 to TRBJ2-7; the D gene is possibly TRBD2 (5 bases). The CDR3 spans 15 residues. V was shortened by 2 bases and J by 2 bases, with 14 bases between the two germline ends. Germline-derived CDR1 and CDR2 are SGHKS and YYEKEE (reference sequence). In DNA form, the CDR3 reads TGTGCCAGCAGCTTTTTGGCGGGCGAGGCCTACGAGCAGTACTTC. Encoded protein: CASSFLAGEAYEQYF.

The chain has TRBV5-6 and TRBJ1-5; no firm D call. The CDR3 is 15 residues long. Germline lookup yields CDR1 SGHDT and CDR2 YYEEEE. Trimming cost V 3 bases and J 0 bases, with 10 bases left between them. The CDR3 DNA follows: TGTGCCAGCAGCTCTGGCAAGTATAGCAATCAGCCCCAGCATTTT. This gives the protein CASSSGKYSNQPQHF.

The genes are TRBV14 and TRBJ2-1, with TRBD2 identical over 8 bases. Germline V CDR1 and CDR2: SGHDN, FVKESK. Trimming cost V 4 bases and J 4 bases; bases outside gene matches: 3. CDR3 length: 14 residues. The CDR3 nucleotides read TGTGCCAGCAGCCCCTTAGCGGGGTACAATGAGCAGTTCTTC. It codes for CASSPLAGYNEQFF.

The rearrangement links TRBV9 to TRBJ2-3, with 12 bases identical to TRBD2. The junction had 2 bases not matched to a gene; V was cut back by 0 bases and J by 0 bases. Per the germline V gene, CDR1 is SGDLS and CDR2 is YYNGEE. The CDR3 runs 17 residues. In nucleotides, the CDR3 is TGTGCCAGCAGCGTAGGGACTAGCGGGACTAGCACAGATACGCAGTATTTT. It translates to CASSVGTSGTSTDTQYF. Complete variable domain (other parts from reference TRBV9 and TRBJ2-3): DSGVTQTPKHLITATGQRVTLRCSPRSGDLSVYWYQQSLDQGLQFLIQYYNGEERAKGNILERFSAQQFPDLHSELNLSSLELGDSALYFCASSVGTSGTSTDTQYFGPGTRLTVL.

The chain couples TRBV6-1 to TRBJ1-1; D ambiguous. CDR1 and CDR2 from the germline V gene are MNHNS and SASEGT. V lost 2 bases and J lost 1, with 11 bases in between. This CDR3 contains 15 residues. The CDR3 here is CASSENVGENTEAFF. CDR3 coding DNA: TGTGCCAGCAGTGAAAATGTCGGCGAGAACACTGAAGCTTTCTTT.